This T cell receptor beta chain was recorded in a study of cytomegalovirus exposure and HLA in healthy donors. A remark on this clone: Antigen specificity is unknown.

Regarding the study as a whole: Cytomegalovirus-associated status was assigned to approximately 160 TCR beta chains.

V gave up 5 bases and J gave up 0 bases; unmatched junction bases: 3. This CDR3 region has 13 residues. Per germline, CDR1 GTSNPN and CDR2 SVGIG (reference sequence). Amplification used 60 Vbeta primers and 13 Jbeta primers. The assay was immunoSEQ multiplex PCR, and TCRdb's table has in-frame clones only and misses some. Recorded here are 95,000 to 150,000 clones; the top ten clones represent around 2.7%. This chain connects TRBV30 to TRBJ1-1; 7 nucleotides agree with TRBD1. The sequence was obtained from a man under 40 in good health and CMV-seronegative. The sample was PBMCs. The CDR3 DNA is TGTGCCTGGCGGACAGGACTGAACACTGAAGCTTTCTTT. Its protein product is CAWRTGLNTEAFF.